The rows below give T cell receptor beta chains drawn from one sample of a study of T cells after yellow fever vaccination. TCRdb ran MiXCR on the 5' RACE reads and lists one entry per CDR3 protein. Among 400,000 to 650,000 distinct CDR3 sequences listed, 21% were seen once. The material sequenced was PBMCs, taken about 21 days after the first yellow fever vaccination. The receptor source for this set is a man aged 18 to 29 who received the YFV17D yellow fever vaccine. The CDR3 runs from the conserved cysteine through the conserved F or W. The D gene is left open where the match is weak.

v_gene: TRBV9
d_gene: -
CDR3aa: CASSVEGTEAFF

v_gene: TRBV5-4
d_gene: TRBD2
CDR3aa: CASSTRTSPAGELFF

v_gene: TRBV5-1
d_gene: TRBD1
CDR3aa: CASSLGPTGAMGEQYF

v_gene: TRBV13
d_gene: -
CDR3aa: CASSLPPGGPPADTQYF

v_gene: TRBV20-1
d_gene: -
CDR3aa: CSARGMPGELFF

v_gene: TRBV4-3
d_gene: -
CDR3aa: CASSQDLRSDTEAFF

v_gene: TRBV7-9
d_gene: -
CDR3aa: CASSLEDVSGELFF

v_gene: TRBV4-2
d_gene: -
CDR3aa: CASSQDSLVADTQYF

v_gene: TRBV6-5
d_gene: -
CDR3aa: CASSYTGIKEKLFF

v_gene: TRBV12-3/TRBV12-4
d_gene: -
CDR3aa: CASTEGGLNEQFF

v_gene: TRBV6-2/TRBV6-3
d_gene: -
CDR3aa: CASSLGRDGNQPQHF

v_gene: TRBV5-1
d_gene: TRBD1
CDR3aa: CASSFYGTGAAFF

v_gene: TRBV12-3/TRBV12-4
d_gene: -
CDR3aa: CASSFRGGNTIYF

v_gene: TRBV6-1
d_gene: -
CDR3aa: CASSELPGGLGYTF

v_gene: TRBV5-6
d_gene: -
CDR3aa: CASSLLGGARRDQPQHF

v_gene: TRBV7-6
d_gene: -
CDR3aa: CASSLPKGLTRGYTF

v_gene: TRBV21-1
d_gene: -
CDR3aa: CASSKSRDTNTGELFF

v_gene: TRBV4-2
d_gene: TRBD1
CDR3aa: CASSRGTGQDTQYF

v_gene: TRBV23-1
d_gene: -
CDR3aa: CAGTGEVKNIQYF

v_gene: TRBV11-2
d_gene: -
CDR3aa: CASSSWRTGELFF

v_gene: TRBV7-6
d_gene: -
CDR3aa: CASSLEWSRLNEQFF

v_gene: TRBV11-1
d_gene: -
CDR3aa: CASSAGLGDTEAFF

v_gene: TRBV4-2
d_gene: TRBD2
CDR3aa: CASLSGGTTYNEQFF

v_gene: TRBV12-3/TRBV12-4
d_gene: TRBD1
CDR3aa: CASSPARTGINEKLFF

v_gene: TRBV5-1
d_gene: -
CDR3aa: CASSPDGTYEQYF

v_gene: TRBV7-9
d_gene: TRBD1
CDR3aa: CASSSTDREGGQPQHF

v_gene: TRBV4-3
d_gene: -
CDR3aa: CASSQDPDGETQYF

v_gene: TRBV7-6
d_gene: -
CDR3aa: CASSVWGGPGTGELFF

v_gene: TRBV4-3
d_gene: -
CDR3aa: CASSQEHDSLNEQFF

v_gene: TRBV5-5
d_gene: -
CDR3aa: CASSLGQGMETQYF

v_gene: TRBV20-1
d_gene: -
CDR3aa: CSARWSGASYNEQFF

v_gene: TRBV20-1
d_gene: -
CDR3aa: CSASVDSFYGYTF

v_gene: TRBV20-1
d_gene: TRBD1
CDR3aa: CSAGGGGEKLFF

v_gene: TRBV5-1
d_gene: -
CDR3aa: CASSDPQGWGTEAFF

v_gene: TRBV7-3
d_gene: -
CDR3aa: CASSGPPGLGPEMGYTF

v_gene: TRBV12-3/TRBV12-4
d_gene: -
CDR3aa: CASENYYGYTF

v_gene: TRBV5-1
d_gene: -
CDR3aa: CASSAAGMMNTEAFF

v_gene: TRBV20-1
d_gene: -
CDR3aa: CSVDRPGIDEQYF

v_gene: TRBV6-2/TRBV6-3
d_gene: -
CDR3aa: CASSYTRVTGGANVLTF

v_gene: TRBV18
d_gene: -
CDR3aa: CASSPPGGVEDTQYF

v_gene: TRBV7-9
d_gene: TRBD1
CDR3aa: CASSPRTGYEAFF